This passage covers 17 T cell receptor beta chains from one sample sequenced in a study of blood T cell repertoires in COVID-19. Here immunoSEQ multiplex PCR was the method, and the copy in TCRdb shows in-frame clones only, minus some. In the table there are 60,000 to 85,000 clones, more than 85% of which are singletons. Sequencing used peripheral blood. All receptors derive from a man between 40 and 49 years old with COVID-19, enrolled during active disease.

This chain links TRBV5-1 with TRBJ2-2; TRBD2 matches 13 bases. The CDR3 consists of 16 residues. CDR1 and CDR2 (germline): SGHRS, YFSETQ. The ends lost 2 bases at V and 4 bases at J; junction bases unmatched: 2. The CDR3, as DNA: TGCGCCAGCAGCTTTACTAGCGGGGGGGCCACCGGGGAGCTGTTTTTT. Amino acids: CASSFTSGGATGELFF.

V gene TRBV11-1 combines with J gene TRBJ1-2; 8 positions agree with TRBD1. The length of the CDR3 is 14 residues. The trim removed 5 bases at V and 5 bases at J, leaving 7 bases unmatched. Germline V gene sequence: CDR1 SGHAT, CDR2 FQDESV (reference sequence). This CDR3 reads CASSRTTGGYGYTF. The DNA for the CDR3 is TGTGCCAGCAGCCGAACTACAGGGGGGTATGGCTACACCTTC.

The chain has TRBV28 and TRBJ2-1, with D hard to call. This CDR3 is 15 amino acids long. The V and J ends lost 2 bases and 2 bases respectively, with 10 bases between them. Germline V gives CDR1 MDHEN, CDR2 SYDVKM. CDR3 residues: CASSLVSVTYNEQFF. Here the CDR3 DNA reads TGTGCCAGCAGTTTAGTAAGCGTTACCTACAATGAGCAGTTCTTC.

The chain is built from TRBV3-1 (or the pseudogene TRBV3-2) and TRBJ1-1; a weak D match, TRBD1 (5 bases). Trimming took 0 bases from V and 8 from J, leaving 10 bases between them. CDR3 size: 13 residues. The germline CDR1 and CDR2 sequences are LGHDT and YNNKEL (reference sequence). The CDR3 loop is CASSQEGGLEAFF. As DNA, the CDR3 is TGTGCCAGCAGCCAAGAGGGGGGGTTAGAAGCTTTCTTT.

The chain couples TRBV6-5 to TRBJ1-1; TRBD1 aligns across 8 bases. The V segment lost 11 bases and the J segment 6 bases; nucleotides outside the gene matches: 11. The CDR3 is made up of 13 amino acids. Germline V lookup: CDR1 MNHEY, CDR2 SVGAGI. The CDR3 protein is CAAWAGGMSEAFF. The CDR3 DNA is TGTGCCGCCTGGGCAGGGGGCATGTCTGAAGCTTTCTTT.

The chain employs TRBV5-4 and TRBJ1-1; 7 bases are a match to TRBD1. Germline-derived CDR1 and CDR2 are SGHNT and YYREEE (reference sequence). The trim removed 2 bases at V and 4 bases at J, leaving 5 bases unmatched. This CDR3 is built from 14 residues. CDR3 loop: CASSFQTGTTEAFF. The CDR3 bases are TGTGCCAGCAGCTTTCAGACAGGGACCACTGAAGCTTTCTTT.

This clone was observed once. The CDR3 DNA reads TGTGCCAGCAGCTTAGCTGGGAGCGATCAGCCCCAGCATTTT. Protein sequence: CASSLAGSDQPQHF. This chain connects TRBV11-2 to TRBJ1-5; no clear D. The CDR3 sequence is 14 residues long. The germline V gene encodes CDR1 SGHAT and CDR2 FQNNGV. Trimming removed 1 base at V and 5 bases at J, with 9 bases between.

The genes are TRBV5-1 and TRBJ2-7; 8 bases agree with TRBD1. The CDR3 is 15 amino acids. The germline CDR1 and CDR2 sequences are SGHRS and YFSETQ. The J segment lost 4 bases and the V segment lost 1 base, leaving 7 bases of the junction unmatched. The CDR3 nucleotides are TGCGCCAGCAGCTTGACCGGGGGACAGGAGTACGAGCAGTACTTC. Its protein is CASSLTGGQEYEQYF. The variable domain in full, with the rest retrieved from reference TRBV5-1 and TRBJ2-7, is KAGVTQTPRYLIKTRGQQVTLSCSPISGHRSVSWYQQTPGQGLQFLFEYFSETQRNKGNFPGRFSGRQFSNSRSEMNVSTLELGDSALYLCASSLTGGQEYEQYFGPGTRLTVT.

The J gene is TRBJ1-2, the V gene TRBV27; D is uncertain. V dropped 8 bases and J dropped 1 base, with 8 bases sitting between them. CDR1 and CDR2 (germline): MNHEY, SMNVEV (reference sequence). The CDR3 runs to 12 residues. This CDR3 reads CASRDFNYGYTF. CDR3 sequence (DNA): TGTGCCAGCCGAGACTTTAACTATGGCTACACCTTC.

The CDR3 coding sequence is TGTGCCAGCAGCCACGCCAGGACTGATCCACCCACAGATACGCAGTATTTT. Encoded protein: CASSHARTDPPTDTQYF. The J gene is TRBJ2-3, the V gene TRBV4-2, with a weak D call TRBD2 (5 bases). The germline gives CDR1 LGHNA, CDR2 YNFKEQ. The CDR3 sequence is 17 residues long. Trimming removed 3 bases from V and 2 bases from J, with 18 bases in between.

The chain is built from TRBV28 and TRBJ1-5; no clear D gene. CDR1 is MDHEN and CDR2 is SYDVKM in the germline V gene. The V and J ends lost 6 bases and 5 bases respectively, with 14 bases between them. This CDR3 comprises 14 residues. The CDR3 DNA sequence: TGTGCCAGCAGGCGGGGTCAATGGGATCAGCCCCAGCATTTT. As protein: CASRRGQWDQPQHF.

The CDR3 is CAISEDRGNEKLFF. The CDR3 DNA reads as TGTGCCATCAGTGAGGACAGGGGTAATGAAAAACTGTTTTTT. The chain links TRBV10-3 to TRBJ1-4; 8 bases are shared with TRBD1. Germline-derived CDR1 and CDR2 are ENHRY and SYGVKD. With V trimmed by 2 bases and J by 4 bases, 0 bases remained unmatched. The length of the CDR3 is 14 residues.

The chain's CDR3 is CASSLGGQGAADTQYF. The CDR3 bases are TGTGCCAGCAGCCTGGGGGGACAGGGGGCAGCCGATACGCAGTATTTT. The V call is TRBV5-8, the J call TRBJ2-3; the match to TRBD1 covers 12 bases. Germline V gene lookup returns CDR1 SGHTS and CDR2 YDEGEE. V lost 4 bases to trimming and J lost 6 bases; unmatched junction nucleotides: 9. This CDR3 contains 16 residues.

A few counts support this clone. The gene calls are TRBV4-1 and TRBJ1-1, with 7 bases aligning to TRBD1. Germline lookup yields CDR1 MGHRA and CDR2 YSYEKL. Trimming at V came to 1 base and at J to 6 bases, leaving 14 bases not matched to a gene. The CDR3 is 17 amino acids. CDR3 amino acids: CASSQGRGQTRISEAFF. The DNA for the CDR3 is TGCGCCAGCAGCCAAGGGAGGGGGCAGACACGGATCTCTGAAGCTTTCTTT.

The rearrangement uses TRBV6-1 and TRBJ2-3; 7 nucleotides line up with TRBD1. This CDR3 has 18 residues. Germline V gene data show CDR1 as MNHNS and CDR2 as SASEGT. Trimming took 0 bases from V and 1 from J; bases not matched to a gene: 10. CDR3 loop: CASSEAVSGTAGTDTQYF. The CDR3 nucleotides read TGTGCCAGCAGTGAAGCAGTTTCCGGGACAGCCGGCACAGATACGCAGTATTTT.

This clone was counted only a few times. The CDR3 loop reads CASSQEKRGGRFEQYF. CDR3 DNA: TGCGCCAGCAGCCAAGAAAAGCGGGGGGGCCGGTTCGAGCAGTACTTC. The V gene is TRBV4-1, the J gene TRBJ2-7, with 10 bases lining up with TRBD2. Per the germline V gene, CDR1 is MGHRA and CDR2 is YSYEKL. Trimming cost V 0 bases and J 6 bases; bases outside gene matches: 8. CDR3 length: 16 amino acids.

V and J are TRBV4-2 and TRBJ2-1; D is ambiguous. The CDR3 is made up of 12 amino acids. The germline V gene has CDR1 LGHNA and CDR2 YNFKEQ. V was pared by 4 bases and J by 8 bases, with 9 bases between. The CDR3 DNA is TGTGCCAGCAGCCTTAGCAGAGATGAGCAGTTCTTC. Translating it yields CASSLSRDEQFF.